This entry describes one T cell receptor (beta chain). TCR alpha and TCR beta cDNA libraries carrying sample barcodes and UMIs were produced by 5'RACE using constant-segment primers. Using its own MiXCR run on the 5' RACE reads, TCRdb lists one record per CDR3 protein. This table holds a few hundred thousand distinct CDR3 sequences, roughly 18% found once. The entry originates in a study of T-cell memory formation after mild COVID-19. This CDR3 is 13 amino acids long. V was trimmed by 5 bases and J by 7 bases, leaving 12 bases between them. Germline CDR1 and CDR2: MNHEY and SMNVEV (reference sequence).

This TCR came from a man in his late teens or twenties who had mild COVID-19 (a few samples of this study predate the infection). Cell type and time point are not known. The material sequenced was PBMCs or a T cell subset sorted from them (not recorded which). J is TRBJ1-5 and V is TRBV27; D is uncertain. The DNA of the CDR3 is TGTGCCAGCAGTCGGACTTTCGGGCAGCCCCAGCATTTT. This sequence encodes CASSRTFGQPQHF.